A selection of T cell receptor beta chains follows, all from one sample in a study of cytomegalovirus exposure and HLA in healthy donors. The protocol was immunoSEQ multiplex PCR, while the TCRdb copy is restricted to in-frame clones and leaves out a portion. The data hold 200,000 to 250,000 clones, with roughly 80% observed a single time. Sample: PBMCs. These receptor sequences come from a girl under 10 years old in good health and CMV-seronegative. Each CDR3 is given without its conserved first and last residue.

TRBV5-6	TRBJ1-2	ASSSVGQRDGYT
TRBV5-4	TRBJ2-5	ASSLPTGEGTQY
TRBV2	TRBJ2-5	ASSLQGWETQY
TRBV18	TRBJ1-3	ASSPPRGQNSGNTIY
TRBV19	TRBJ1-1	ASSITYRGVNTEAF
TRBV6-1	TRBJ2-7	ASSEGTEYEQY
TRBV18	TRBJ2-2	ASSPRTPNTGELF
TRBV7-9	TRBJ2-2	ASSLDGLLAGRTGELF
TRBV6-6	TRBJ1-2	ASRQIYGYT
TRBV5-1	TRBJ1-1	ASSSTWDRVVTEAF
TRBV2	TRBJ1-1	ASRTTENTEAF
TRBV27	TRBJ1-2	ASSPSEARGYT
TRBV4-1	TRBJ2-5	ASSQGIGQGQETQY
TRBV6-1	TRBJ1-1	ASSESQGLGAF
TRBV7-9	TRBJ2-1	ASSLGTSGFGVEF